The rows below give T cell receptor beta chains drawn from one sample of a study of blood T cell repertoires in COVID-19. This table comes from immunoSEQ multiplex PCR, and its TCRdb copy is limited to in-frame clones, with some not included. The table records 250,000 to 400,000 clones, approximately 88% of them present only once. Sequenced sample: peripheral blood. The source is a young woman with COVID-19, enrolled during active disease. The conserved cysteine and the conserved F or W are not part of the CDR3 here. Size values are once, few and many counts, or a class for expanded clones, and some rows have none.

V gene,J gene,clone size,CDR3 protein
TRBV19,TRBJ1-5,NA,ASSRTGGAGQPQH
TRBV7-3,TRBJ2-2,NA,ASSLSVAGELF
TRBV25-1,TRBJ2-3,NA,ASSAISRTDTQY
TRBV10-2,TRBJ1-2,NA,ASSEIRGYGYT
TRBV7-2,TRBJ1-6,NA,ASSSTGGWAPLH
TRBV15,TRBJ2-4,NA,ATSRDREYKNIQY
TRBV5-4,TRBJ1-6,NA,ASSLASGASPLH
TRBV9,TRBJ2-3,NA,ASSVRTAWELPTDTQY
TRBV18,TRBJ1-5,NA,ASSPSTGSNQPQH
TRBV6-1,TRBJ1-1,NA,ASSENELNTEAF
TRBV7-6,TRBJ1-2,NA,ASSLGADGYT
TRBV28,TRBJ1-6,NA,ASSTAYNSPLH
TRBV4-2,TRBJ2-2,NA,ASNVGDTGELF
TRBV6-5,TRBJ1-6,NA,ASSPGARYNSPLH
TRBV7-9,TRBJ1-4,NA,ASSLLITGNEKLF
TRBV14,TRBJ2-5,NA,ASSQTSGEETQY
TRBV30,TRBJ1-6,NA,AWSVRAGDSPLH
TRBV11-2,TRBJ2-5,NA,ASSLAGVQETQY
TRBV29-1,TRBJ2-3,NA,SVEDRRGGESADTQY
TRBV2,TRBJ1-1,NA,ASSYRDTEAF
TRBV2,TRBJ1-6,NA,ASSEERMPNSPLH
TRBV27,TRBJ2-7,NA,ASSDSTGREQY
TRBV6-6,TRBJ1-3,NA,ASSSQGSTSGNTIY
TRBV5-1,TRBJ1-6,NA,ASSLRSSYNSPLH
TRBV5-8,TRBJ1-6,NA,ASSYGTSDNSPLH
TRBV20-1,TRBJ2-7,once,SASSGGSYTKQY
TRBV30,TRBJ1-1,NA,AWSVTGQGQAF
TRBV5-4,TRBJ2-3,once,ASSSLAGGADTQY
TRBV5-1,TRBJ1-2,NA,ASSLAQGLNPYGYT
TRBV4-2,TRBJ1-6,NA,ASRQGELHNSPLH
TRBV4-1,TRBJ1-6,NA,ASSQDAQGFGPLH
TRBV2,TRBJ1-2,few,ASSENPAGYGYT
TRBV7-2,TRBJ1-1,NA,ASSLEQGGTEAF
TRBV6-5,TRBJ2-2,NA,ASSYSINTGELF
TRBV10-2,TRBJ1-1,NA,ASSTGNTEAF
TRBV6-5,TRBJ1-1,NA,ASSMDRGELNEAF
TRBV6-4,TRBJ1-2,NA,ASRETGQGNMVGSNYGYT
TRBV28,TRBJ1-3,once,ASSLRGARGNTIY
TRBV14,TRBJ1-2,NA,ASSPTRNYGYT
TRBV19,TRBJ2-6,NA,ASTTPVSGANVLT
TRBV6-5,TRBJ1-1,NA,ASSYSGADEAF
TRBV9,TRBJ2-7,NA,ASSGGQSYEQY
TRBV23-1,TRBJ2-3,NA,ASPLVLRFTDTQY
TRBV28,TRBJ2-5,NA,ASRYRQRGHQETQY
TRBV3-1/TRBV3-2,TRBJ1-2,once,ASRHTGYGYT
TRBV7-2,TRBJ1-2,NA,ASSFESHRGYT
TRBV21-1,TRBJ1-2,NA,ASSRRDGAREDGYT